The 29 T cell receptor beta chains below all came from one sample that was sequenced in a study of T cell repertoires in cytomegalovirus infection. A single record per CDR3 protein comes from TCRdb applying MiXCR to the reads. The sample holds more than 400,000 distinct CDR3 sequences, 26% seen once. What was sequenced was PBMCs. These receptors were taken from a human donor in good health (CMV status not recorded). Some clones in this sample may be carry-over from other donors' samples.

In this sample, this clonotype turned up many times. This sequence joins TRBV7-9 and TRBJ2-4, with a tentative D call TRBD1 (5 bases). The CDR3 loop spans 14 amino acids. The V gene lost 8 bases and the J gene lost 1 base, with 12 bases spanning the gap. Germline V gives CDR1 SEHNR, CDR2 FQNEAQ (reference sequence). DNA of the CDR3: TGTGCCAGCGAGTCAGGGCTGGCCAAAAACATTCAGTACTTC. It is translated as CASESGLAKNIQYF.

At least ten counts were recorded for this clonotype. This chain uses TRBV7-8 with TRBJ2-7; weak D call: TRBD1 (6 bases). The CDR3 is 13 amino acids. Per the germline V gene, CDR1 is SGHVS and CDR2 is FQNEAQ. Trimming pared 5 bases from V and 3 bases from J, leaving 11 bases between. Written as DNA, the CDR3 is TGTGCCAGCAGCCAACAACAGGGCTACGAGCAGTACGTC. Its translation is CASSQQQGYEQYV.

Only a few counts were recorded for this clonotype. The chain is built from TRBV6-1 and TRBJ2-7, with 7 bases fitting TRBD1. The CDR3 is 13 residues long. V trimming: 6 bases; J trimming: 7 bases; junction bases outside the gene matches: 9. Germline values: CDR1 MNHNS, CDR2 SASEGT. CDR3: CASSRDREREQYF. The CDR3 DNA is TGTGCCAGCAGCCGAGACAGGGAGAGAGAGCAGTACTTC.

This clonotype appeared a few times. The chain uses TRBV30 and TRBJ1-1, with D tentatively TRBD1 (6 bases). The CDR3 has 15 residues. V was pared by 2 bases and J by 0 bases, with 13 bases between. CDR1 GTSNPN and CDR2 SVGIG come from the germline V gene (reference sequence). CDR3 residues: CAWSLGQPLNTEAFF. DNA of the CDR3: TGTGCCTGGAGTCTAGGACAGCCACTGAACACTGAAGCTTTCTTT.

The chain carries TRBV7-2 and TRBJ2-2; no firm D call. Germline CDR1 reads SGHTA; CDR2 reads FQGNSA. Between the trimmed V and J ends, which lost 1 base and 3 bases, there was a span of 6 bases. There are 14 residues in the CDR3. The CDR3 loop reads CASSLDLDTGELFF. CDR3 in DNA: TGTGCCAGCAGCTTAGATTTGGACACCGGGGAGCTGTTTTTT.

This clonotype was seen a few times. The V and J genes are TRBV28 and TRBJ1-1; the match to TRBD1 covers 8 bases. V lost 6 bases to trimming and J lost 8 bases; unmatched junction nucleotides: 14. The CDR3 extends over 15 amino acids. Germline CDR1 and CDR2: MDHEN and SYDVKM. DNA of the CDR3: TGTGCCAGCAGGTCAAACCCAGGGGGCTGGACCGAAGCTTTCTTT. This encodes CASRSNPGGWTEAFF. Together with reference TRBV28 and TRBJ1-1, the CDR3 gives the full variable domain: DVKVTQSSRYLVKRTGEKVFLECVQDMDHENMFWYRQDPGLGLRLIYFSYDVKMKEKGDIPEGYSVSREKKERFSLILESASTNQTSMYLCASRSNPGGWTEAFFGQGTRLTVV.

This clonotype has more than one count but fewer than ten. The chain carries TRBV7-8 and TRBJ1-5; D is ambiguous. The ends were cut back, 5 bases at V and 7 bases at J, with 9 bases in the middle. This CDR3 comprises 12 residues. In germline, CDR1 is SGHVS, CDR2 FQNEAQ. The CDR3 DNA follows: TGTGCCAGCAGCCCGTGGAGACAGCCCCAGCATTTT. Encoded protein: CASSPWRQPQHF.

V usage is TRBV7-6 and J usage is TRBJ2-1; 7 bases are a match to TRBD2. The CDR3 covers 13 residues. Germline CDR1 is SGHVS and CDR2 is FNYEAQ. Unmatched junction bases numbered 6, after V lost 4 bases and J lost 9 bases. Here the CDR3 reads CASSSLSGGEQFF. The DNA for the CDR3 is TGTGCCAGCAGCTCGCTGTCGGGGGGTGAGCAGTTCTTC.

This clonotype was found a few times. The chain couples TRBV4-2 to TRBJ2-2; 8 bases are a match to TRBD1. The V segment lost 3 bases and the J segment 4 bases; nucleotides outside the gene matches: 13. From germline, CDR1 is LGHNA and CDR2 YNFKEQ. CDR3 length: 18 residues. The DNA for the CDR3 is TGTGCCAGCAGCCACCCAGGGGCGGACAGGGCTATCACCGGGGAGCTGTTTTTT. Protein sequence: CASSHPGADRAITGELFF.

A remark on this clonotype: Given a much more abundant clone one base away, this may be a read error. The chain recombines TRBV12-3 or TRBV12-4 with TRBJ1-4, with a possible D match to TRBD1 (6 bases). Trimming took off 2 bases at V and 7 bases at J, with 8 bases between the two ends. This CDR3 has 13 residues. This CDR3 is CASSLQGSEKLFF. For the CDR3, the DNA is TGTGCCAGCAGTTTACAGGGGTCTGAAAAACTGTTTTTT.

There are a few counts of this clonotype. This rearrangement joins TRBV12-3 or TRBV12-4 to TRBJ1-5; the D is unclear. The CDR3 is 13 residues long. The germline V and J ends were trimmed by 5 bases and 11 bases, with 16 bases remaining between them. DNA for the CDR3: TGTGCCAGCAGTATACCGGGCCTCCGGGCCCAGCATTTT. It codes for CASSIPGLRAQHF.

With respect to this clonotype: A much larger clone lies a single base off, so this may be a read error. The chain has TRBV7-8 and TRBJ2-3, with 10 nucleotides matching TRBD2. Looked up from germline, CDR1 is SGHVS and CDR2 is FQNEAQ. After removal of 8 bases from V and 4 bases from J, the junction contained 12 bases not matched to a gene. The CDR3 length is 16 residues. DNA for the CDR3: TGTGCCAGCGTCAAGACTAGCGGGTTGGCGGCAGATACGCAGTATTTT. Amino acids: CASVKTSGLAADTQYF.

The chain has TRBV12-3 or TRBV12-4 and TRBJ1-2; perhaps TRBD1 as D (5 bases). Trimming left V 6 bases short and J 8 bases short, with 16 bases between. CDR3 length: 13 amino acids. The CDR3 region is CASSPTGLSGYTF. The CDR3 DNA is TGTGCCAGCAGCCCTACGGGACTGTCGGGCTACACCTTC.

Note on this clonotype: A much larger clone is a single base away; this may be a read error. The gene calls are TRBV12-3 or TRBV12-4 and TRBJ2-3; the D gene is possibly TRBD1 (5 bases). This CDR3 contains 14 residues. CDR3 sequence (DNA): TGTGCCAGCAGTTTAAACCCCAGGGCAGATGCGCAGTATTTT. Translation: CASSLNPRADAQYF.

This clonotype was detected many times. V and J are TRBV7-9 and TRBJ1-4, with D maybe TRBD1 (6 bases). Germline CDR1 reads SEHNR; CDR2 reads FQNEAQ (reference sequence). Trimming removed 5 bases at V and 4 bases at J, with 17 bases between. The CDR3 sequence is 16 residues long. The CDR3 coding sequence is TGTGCCAGCAGCGCGGATCCGGGACAAGATAATGAAAAACTGTTTTTT. Protein product: CASSADPGQDNEKLFF.

The chain couples TRBV5-5 to TRBJ2-1; unclear D gene. Germline CDR1 SGHKS, CDR2 YYEKEE (reference sequence). Trimming cost V 0 bases and J 7 bases, with 11 bases left between them. CDR3 length: 14 amino acids. CDR3 region: CASSLDLSGNEQFF. Here the CDR3 DNA reads TGTGCCAGCAGCTTGGATCTTAGTGGGAATGAGCAGTTCTTC.

This clonotype was picked up a small number of times. CDR3 in amino acids: CASSPIRRIGQETQYF. The CDR3 bases are TGTGCCAGCTCACCGATCCGTCGGATTGGGCAAGAGACCCAGTACTTC. This chain connects TRBV18 to TRBJ2-5; D is unclear. V dropped 3 bases and J dropped 2 bases, with 16 bases sitting between them. Germline V lookup: CDR1 KGHSH, CDR2 LQKENI. The CDR3 is 16 residues long.

The rearrangement uses TRBV12-3 or TRBV12-4 and TRBJ1-6, with D possibly being TRBD1 (5 bases). V lost 7 bases to trimming and J lost 5 bases, with 15 bases between them. This CDR3 comprises 15 residues. Here the CDR3 reads CASKGQDTDNSPLHF. CDR3 nucleotides: TGTGCCAGCAAGGGGCAGGACACGGATAATTCACCCCTCCACTTT.

This clonotype was picked up a small number of times. The gene calls are TRBV7-6 and TRBJ2-5; tentatively, D is TRBD1 (5 bases). Trimming stripped 1 base from V and 7 bases from J, with 19 bases between. Germline assignment: CDR1 SGHVS and CDR2 FNYEAQ. The CDR3 is 16 amino acids. Here the CDR3 reads CASSLGRQAGSATQYF. The CDR3 DNA follows: TGTGCCAGCAGCTTAGGCCGCCAGGCAGGGTCTGCGACCCAGTACTTC.

The rearrangement joins TRBV28 to TRBJ1-1; D is possibly TRBD1 (6 bases). There are 15 residues in the CDR3. With 5 bases removed from V and 3 bases from J, the gap between germline ends came to 16 bases. From germline, CDR1 is MDHEN and CDR2 SYDVKM. The CDR3 loop is CASSRDTWTDTEAFF. CDR3 sequence (DNA): TGTGCCAGCAGTAGGGACACATGGACGGACACTGAAGCTTTCTTT.

This clonotype showed up just once. DNA of the CDR3: TGCGCCAGCAGCCCGACAGAGGAGTACAATGAGCAGTTCTTC. This sequence encodes CASSPTEEYNEQFF. This rearrangement joins TRBV5-1 to TRBJ2-1; TRBD1 might be the D (5 bases). The V gene lost 4 bases and the J gene lost 4 bases, with 12 bases spanning the gap. Germline V lookup: CDR1 SGHRS, CDR2 YFSETQ. The length of the CDR3 is 14 residues.

As concerns this clonotype: Being one base from a much bigger clone, this may be a read error. The rearrangement links TRBV7-4 to TRBJ1-2; 8 bases match TRBD1. The CDR3 runs 12 residues. V shed 4 bases, J shed 7 bases, and the junction held 2 bases outside the gene matches. Germline values: CDR1 SGHVT, CDR2 SQSDAQ. CDR3 sequence reads: CASSSGQAGYTF. In DNA form, the CDR3 reads TGTGCCAGCAGCTCGGGACAGGCTGGCTACACCTTC.

V gene TRBV7-9 combines with J gene TRBJ1-1; 9 positions agree with TRBD1. CDR1 and CDR2 (germline): SEHNR, FQNEAQ (reference sequence). V was clipped by 3 bases and J by 5 bases; unmatched bases: 4. The CDR3 totals 14 residues. The CDR3 DNA is TGTGCCAGCAGCTTCTGGACAGGGGATACTGAAGCTTTCTTT. Its translation is CASSFWTGDTEAFF.

J is TRBJ2-6 and V is TRBV18, with unresolved D. The germline V gene has CDR1 KGHSH and CDR2 LQKENI. The CDR3 length is 15 residues. Trimming stripped 0 bases from V and 2 bases from J, with 5 bases between. The CDR3 protein is CASSPPLAGANVLTF. The CDR3 DNA reads TGTGCCAGCTCACCACCCCTGGCTGGGGCCAACGTCCTGACTTTC. Full variable domain (missing parts from reference TRBV18 and TRBJ2-6): NAGVMQNPRHLVRRRGQEARLRCSPMKGHSHVYWYRQLPEEGLKFMVYLQKENIIDESGMPKERFSAEFPKEGPSILRIQQVVRGDSAAYFCASSPPLAGANVLTFGAGSRLTVL.

This clonotype was counted ten times or more. The gene calls are TRBV7-3 and TRBJ2-1; TRBD1 or TRBD2 may be the D gene (6 bases each). There are 16 residues in the CDR3. V shed 4 bases and J shed 8 bases, with 21 bases lying between them. The germline gives CDR1 SGHTA, CDR2 FQGTGA. The CDR3 sequence is CASSSLTGGLTDEQFF. In DNA, the CDR3 is TGTGCCAGCAGCTCACTAACCGGGGGCTTGACGGATGAGCAGTTCTTC.

In its sample, this clonotype was seen a few times. This chain uses TRBV7-8 with TRBJ2-2, with no clear D. Germline lookup yields CDR1 SGHVS and CDR2 FQNEAQ. CDR3 length equals 14 residues. Trimming cost V 4 bases and J 1 base, with 7 bases left between them. CDR3 amino acids: CASSSEENTGELFF. Here the CDR3 DNA reads TGTGCCAGCAGCTCAGAGGAGAACACCGGGGAGCTGTTTTTT.

This clonotype has more than one count but fewer than ten. The genes are TRBV7-2 and TRBJ2-7, with 10 nucleotides matching TRBD2. From germline, CDR1 is SGHTA and CDR2 FQGNSA. The CDR3 consists of 17 residues. J was trimmed by 7 bases and V by 2 bases; bases with no gene match: 14. CDR3 amino acids: CASSLPLTGLALWEQYF. CDR3 nucleotides: TGTGCCAGCAGCTTACCCTTGACGGGACTAGCGCTGTGGGAGCAGTACTTC.

As regards this clonotype: A single base separates this from a much larger clone, so it may be a read error. The gene calls are TRBV7-2 and TRBJ2-7, with 9 bases fitting TRBD2. The germline CDR1 and CDR2 sequences are SGHTA and FQGNSA. The CDR3 is 15 amino acids. CDR3: CASSLLAGRGNELYF. The CDR3 DNA is TGTGCCAGCAGTCTTCTAGCGGGACGAGGAAACGAGCTGTACTTC.

This clonotype has more than one count but fewer than ten. The J gene is TRBJ2-7, the V gene TRBV7-9, with 9 bases fitting TRBD1. V shed 4 bases, J shed 2 bases, and the junction held 6 bases outside the gene matches. The CDR3 has 15 residues. CDR1 is SEHNR, CDR2 FQNEAQ, per germline (reference sequence). The CDR3 region is CASSSNRGPTYEQYF. CDR3 nucleotide sequence: TGTGCCAGCAGCTCCAACAGGGGGCCTACCTACGAGCAGTACTTC.